A selection of T cell receptor beta chains follows, all from one sample in a study of blood T cell repertoires in COVID-19. Assay used: immunoSEQ multiplex PCR; TCRdb lists only in-frame clones, some missing. This table holds 150,000 to 180,000 clones, roughly 88% found once. The sample taken for sequencing was peripheral blood. These receptors came from a man between 60 and 75 years old with COVID-19, enrolled during active disease. Both conserved end residues are part of each CDR3. A D gene is named only where the DNA matches it firmly. Expanded clones are given a class, and other clones once, few, many or no size at all.

j_call | d_call | v_call | clone_size | cdr3_aa | cdr3_nt
TRBJ2-2 | TRBD2 | TRBV9 | few | CASSSPPLAGGNTGELFF | TGTGCCAGCAGCTCCCCCCCCTTAGCGGGAGGGAACACCGGGGAGCTGTTTTTT
TRBJ2-1 | TRBD2 | TRBV3-1/TRBV3-2 | NA | CASSQLLRENEQFF | TGTGCCAGCAGCCAACTGTTGCGGGAGAATGAGCAGTTCTTC
TRBJ1-2 | TRBD1 | TRBV6-5 | NA | CASRWTGNYGYTF | TGTGCCAGCAGATGGACAGGGAACTATGGCTACACCTTC
TRBJ1-2 | TRBD1 | TRBV18 | NA | CASSPSLGQVGNYGYTF | TGTGCCAGCTCACCAAGTTTGGGACAGGTGGGCAACTATGGCTACACCTTC
TRBJ2-3 | TRBD2 | TRBV9 | NA | CASSAGLAGGTDTQYF | TGTGCCAGCAGCGCCGGACTAGCGGGGGGCACAGATACGCAGTATTTT
TRBJ1-1 | NA | TRBV28 | few | CASSFRENTEAFF | TGTGCCAGCAGTTTCAGGGAGAACACTGAAGCTTTCTTT
TRBJ2-5 | NA | TRBV7-3 | NA | CASSPQGPGVETQYF | TGTGCCAGCAGCCCCCAAGGCCCGGGGGTTGAGACCCAGTACTTC
TRBJ2-1 | NA | TRBV2 | NA | CASSVYGNEQFF | TGTGCCAGCAGTGTATACGGGAATGAGCAGTTCTTC
TRBJ1-4 | TRBD1 | TRBV2 | NA | CASRRTGVTNEKLFF | TGTGCCAGCAGAAGGACAGGGGTAACTAATGAAAAACTGTTTTTT
TRBJ1-5 | NA | TRBV6-5 | NA | CASSPFLGVGQPQHF | TGTGCCAGCTCACCTTTCTTAGGGGTTGGTCAGCCCCAGCATTTT
TRBJ2-3 | TRBD2 | TRBV24-1 | NA | CATSRFLAGDSSTDTQYF | TGTGCCACCAGTCGCTTCCTAGCGGGGGACTCTAGCACAGATACGCAGTATTTT
TRBJ2-2 | NA | TRBV14 | once | CASSQDGAANTGELFF | TGTGCCAGCAGCCAAGATGGGGCCGCGAACACCGGGGAGCTGTTTTTT
TRBJ2-7 | TRBD1 | TRBV7-2 | NA | CASSLGTGRLVEQYF | TGTGCCAGCAGCTTAGGGACAGGGAGGCTTGTGGAGCAGTACTTC
TRBJ2-1 | NA | TRBV6-5 | NA | CASSFIPGGEQFF | TGTGCCAGCAGTTTCATTCCAGGTGGTGAGCAGTTCTTC
TRBJ1-5 | TRBD1 | TRBV28 | once | CASSAQGNSNQPQHF | TGTGCCAGCAGTGCACAGGGGAATAGCAATCAGCCCCAGCATTTT
TRBJ1-5 | NA | TRBV15 | NA | CATSRDQSGSNQPQHF | TGTGCCACCAGCAGAGACCAGTCAGGAAGCAATCAGCCCCAGCATTTT
TRBJ2-7 | TRBD1 | TRBV19 | NA | CASSRGTGAYEQYF | TGTGCCAGTAGTCGGGGGACAGGAGCCTACGAGCAGTACTTC
TRBJ1-2 | NA | TRBV21-1 | NA | CASSKNSMNYGYTF | TGTGCCAGCAGCAAAAACAGCATGAACTATGGCTACACCTTC
TRBJ2-1 | NA | TRBV27 | NA | CASSLWRGRDNEQFF | TGTGCCAGCAGTTTATGGCGGGGAAGAGACAATGAGCAGTTCTTC
TRBJ1-6 | NA | TRBV29-1 | NA | CSVKLGQRYNSPLHF | TGCAGCGTTAAGTTGGGACAACGCTATAATTCACCCCTCCACTTT
TRBJ2-1 | TRBD2 | TRBV11-3 | NA | CASSLDGTSGALYNEQFF | TGTGCCAGCAGCTTAGATGGGACTAGCGGGGCTCTCTACAATGAGCAGTTCTTC
TRBJ2-7 | NA | TRBV19 | once | CASSMGRTSYEQYF | TGTGCCAGTAGTATGGGGAGGACTTCCTACGAGCAGTACTTC
TRBJ2-5 | NA | TRBV7-9 | NA | CASSFRGLGETQYF | TGTGCCAGCAGCTTTCGGGGACTTGGAGAGACCCAGTACTTC
TRBJ2-2 | TRBD1 | TRBV7-9 | NA | CASSQQGMRTGELFF | TGTGCCAGCAGTCAACAGGGGATGAGGACCGGGGAGCTGTTTTTT
TRBJ1-6 | NA | TRBV7-8 | NA | CASSLSSRAGNSPLHF | TGTGCCAGCAGCTTAAGTTCGAGGGCGGGAAATTCACCCCTCCACTTT
TRBJ2-2 | TRBD1 | TRBV11-2 | once | CASSLQGQGSAGELFF | TGTGCCAGCAGCTTACAGGGACAGGGATCTGCCGGGGAGCTGTTTTTT
TRBJ2-7 | NA | TRBV28 | NA | CASSEHGNSYEQYF | TGTGCCAGCAGTGAGCACGGGAACTCCTACGAGCAGTACTTC
TRBJ1-4 | NA | TRBV18 | NA | CASLQGLGEKLFF | TGTGCCAGCTTACAGGGCTTAGGTGAAAAACTGTTTTTT
TRBJ1-2 | NA | TRBV3-1/TRBV3-2 | NA | CASSQHTGLQAF | TGTGCCAGCAGCCAACACACAGGGCTCCAAGCCTTC
TRBJ1-1 | TRBD1 | TRBV7-3 | NA | CASSLAAGGGTEAFF | TGTGCCAGCAGCTTAGCGGCAGGGGGAGGCACTGAAGCTTTCTTT
TRBJ1-4 | NA | TRBV11-2 | once | CASSYDLGDEKLFF | TGTGCCAGCAGCTATGACCTCGGGGATGAAAAACTGTTTTTT
TRBJ1-5 | TRBD1 | TRBV19 | NA | CASSIGADRYSNQPQHF | TGTGCCAGTAGTATTGGGGCGGACAGGTATAGCAATCAGCCCCAGCATTTT
TRBJ2-4 | TRBD1 | TRBV19 | NA | CASSSGTGGVAKNIQYF | TGTGCCAGTAGTTCAGGGACAGGGGGCGTAGCCAAAAACATTCAGTACTTC
TRBJ1-2 | TRBD1 | TRBV24-1 | NA | CATSRTGSGYTF | TGTGCCACCAGCCGGACAGGGAGCGGCTACACCTTC
TRBJ2-1 | NA | TRBV5-5 | NA | CASSRQHQLTSYNEQFF | TGTGCCAGCAGCCGTCAACATCAACTAACTTCCTACAATGAGCAGTTCTTC
TRBJ2-7 | TRBD1 | TRBV27 | few | CASSGLGTGNYEQYF | TGTGCCAGCAGTGGGTTAGGGACAGGCAATTACGAGCAGTACTTC
TRBJ2-2 | TRBD1 | TRBV13 | NA | CASSLRQGAPGELFF | TGTGCCAGCAGCTTAAGACAGGGGGCGCCCGGGGAGCTGTTTTTT
TRBJ1-6 | TRBD1 | TRBV19 | NA | CASSTTGGFNNSPLHF | TGTGCCAGTAGTACGACAGGGGGCTTTAATAATTCACCCCTCCACTTT
TRBJ1-4 | NA | TRBV28 | NA | CASSFGIRLRRGEKLFF | TGTGCCAGCAGTTTTGGTATTCGGCTGCGACGGGGAGAAAAACTGTTTTTT
TRBJ1-6 | NA | TRBV6-5 | NA | CASTPGNSPLHF | TGTGCCAGCACCCCAGGGAATTCACCCCTCCACTTT
TRBJ1-5 | NA | TRBV30 | NA | CAWSLGQSNQPQHF | TGTGCCTGGAGCCTCGGACAGTCCAATCAGCCCCAGCATTTT
TRBJ1-2 | NA | TRBV2 | NA | CASSEAGGARSRGYTF | TGTGCCAGCAGTGAAGCTGGAGGTGCCCGGTCTCGTGGCTACACCTTC